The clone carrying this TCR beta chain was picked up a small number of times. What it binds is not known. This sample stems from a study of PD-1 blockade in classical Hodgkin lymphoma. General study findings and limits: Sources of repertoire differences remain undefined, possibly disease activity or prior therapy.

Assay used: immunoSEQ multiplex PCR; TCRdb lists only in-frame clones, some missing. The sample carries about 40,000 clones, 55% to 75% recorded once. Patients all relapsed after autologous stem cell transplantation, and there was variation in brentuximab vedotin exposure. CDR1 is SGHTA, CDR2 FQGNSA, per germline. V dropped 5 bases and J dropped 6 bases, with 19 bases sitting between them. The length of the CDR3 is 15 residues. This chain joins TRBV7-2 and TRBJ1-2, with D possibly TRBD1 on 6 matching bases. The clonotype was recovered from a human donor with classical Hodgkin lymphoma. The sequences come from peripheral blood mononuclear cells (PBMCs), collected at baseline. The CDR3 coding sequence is TGTGCCAGCAGCCGGATGCTGGGGGCGCATGATGGCTACACCTTC. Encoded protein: CASSRMLGAHDGYTF.